This T cell receptor beta chain was sequenced for a study of response to subunit inactivated influenza vaccine. There are many counts of this clonotype. TCRdb analysed the RT-PCR reads with MiXCR anew, one entry per CDR3 protein. The profile shows hundreds of thousands of distinct CDR3 sequences, 11% to 15% of them singletons. Germline loops: CDR1 SGHRS, CDR2 YFSETQ. V gave up 0 bases and J gave up 3 bases, with 7 bases separating them. The CDR3 is 13 amino acids. Here the sequenced sample was PBMCs from blood, taken around two weeks before vaccination. V is TRBV5-1 and J is TRBJ2-7; D gene ambiguous. This TCR came from a man in his fifties or sixties who received an inactivated influenza vaccine. The CDR3 DNA reads TGCGCCAGCAGCTTGGGATCAAACTACGAGCAGTACTTC. Amino acid sequence: CASSLGSNYEQYF.